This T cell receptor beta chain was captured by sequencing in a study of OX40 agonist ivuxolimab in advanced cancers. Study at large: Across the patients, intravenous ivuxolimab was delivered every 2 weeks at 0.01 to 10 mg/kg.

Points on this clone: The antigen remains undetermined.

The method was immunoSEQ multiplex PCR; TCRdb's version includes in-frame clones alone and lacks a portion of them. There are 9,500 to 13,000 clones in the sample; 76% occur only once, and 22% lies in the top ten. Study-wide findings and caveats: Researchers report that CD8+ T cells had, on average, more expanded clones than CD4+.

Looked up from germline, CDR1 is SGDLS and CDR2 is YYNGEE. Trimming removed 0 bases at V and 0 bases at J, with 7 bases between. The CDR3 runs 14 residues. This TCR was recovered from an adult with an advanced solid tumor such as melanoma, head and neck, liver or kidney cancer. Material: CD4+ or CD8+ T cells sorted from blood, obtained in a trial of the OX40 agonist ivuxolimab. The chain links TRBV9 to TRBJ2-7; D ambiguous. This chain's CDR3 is CASSVARSSYEQYF. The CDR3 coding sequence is TGTGCCAGCAGCGTAGCAAGGAGCTCCTACGAGCAGTACTTC.